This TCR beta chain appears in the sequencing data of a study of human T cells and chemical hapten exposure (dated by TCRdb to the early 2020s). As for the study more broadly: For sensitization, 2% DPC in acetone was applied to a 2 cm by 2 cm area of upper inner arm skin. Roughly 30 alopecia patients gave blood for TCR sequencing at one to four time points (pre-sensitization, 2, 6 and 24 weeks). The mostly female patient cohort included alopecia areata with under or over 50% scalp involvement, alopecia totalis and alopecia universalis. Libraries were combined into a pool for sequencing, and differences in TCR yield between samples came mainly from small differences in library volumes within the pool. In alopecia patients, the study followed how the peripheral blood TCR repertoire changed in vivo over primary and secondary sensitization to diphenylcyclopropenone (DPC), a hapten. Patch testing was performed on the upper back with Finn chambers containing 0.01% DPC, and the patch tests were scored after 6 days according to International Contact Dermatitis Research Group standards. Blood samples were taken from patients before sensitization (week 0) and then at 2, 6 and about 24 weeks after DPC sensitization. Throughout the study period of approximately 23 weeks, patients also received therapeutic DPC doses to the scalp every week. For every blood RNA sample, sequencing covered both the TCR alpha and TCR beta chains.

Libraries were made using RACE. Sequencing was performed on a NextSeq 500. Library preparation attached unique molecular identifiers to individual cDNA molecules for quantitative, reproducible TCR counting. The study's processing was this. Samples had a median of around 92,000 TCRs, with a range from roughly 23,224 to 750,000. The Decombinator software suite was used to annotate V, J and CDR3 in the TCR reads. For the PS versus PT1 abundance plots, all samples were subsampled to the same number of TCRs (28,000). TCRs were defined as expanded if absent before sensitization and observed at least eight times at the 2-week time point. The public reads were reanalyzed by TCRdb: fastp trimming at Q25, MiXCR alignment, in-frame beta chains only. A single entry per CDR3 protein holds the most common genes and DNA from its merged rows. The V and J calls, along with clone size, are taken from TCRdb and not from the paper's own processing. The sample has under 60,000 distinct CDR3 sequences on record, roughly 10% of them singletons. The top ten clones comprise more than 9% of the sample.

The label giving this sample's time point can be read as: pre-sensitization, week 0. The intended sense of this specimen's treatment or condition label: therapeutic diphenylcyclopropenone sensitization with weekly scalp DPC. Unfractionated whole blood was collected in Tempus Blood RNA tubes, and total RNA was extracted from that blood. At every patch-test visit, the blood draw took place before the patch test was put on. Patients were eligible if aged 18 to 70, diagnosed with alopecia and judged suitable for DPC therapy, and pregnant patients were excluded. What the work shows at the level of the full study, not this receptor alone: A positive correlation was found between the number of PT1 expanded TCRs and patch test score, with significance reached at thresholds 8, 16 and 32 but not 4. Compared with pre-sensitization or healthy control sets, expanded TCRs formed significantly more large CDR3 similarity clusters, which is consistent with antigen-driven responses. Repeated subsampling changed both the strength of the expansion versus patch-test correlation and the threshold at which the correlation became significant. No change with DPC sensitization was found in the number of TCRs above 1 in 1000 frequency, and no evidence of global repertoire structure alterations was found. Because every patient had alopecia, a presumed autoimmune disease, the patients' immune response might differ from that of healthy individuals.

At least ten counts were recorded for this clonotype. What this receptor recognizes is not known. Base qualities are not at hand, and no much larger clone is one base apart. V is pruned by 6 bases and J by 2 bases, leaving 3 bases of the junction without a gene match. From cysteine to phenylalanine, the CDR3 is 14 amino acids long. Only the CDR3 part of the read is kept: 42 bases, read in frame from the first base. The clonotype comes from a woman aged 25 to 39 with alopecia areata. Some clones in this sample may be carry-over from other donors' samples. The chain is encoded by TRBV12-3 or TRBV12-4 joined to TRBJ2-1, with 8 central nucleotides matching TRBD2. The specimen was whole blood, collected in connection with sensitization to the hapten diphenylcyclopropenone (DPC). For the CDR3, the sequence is CASSQRGPYNEQFF. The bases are TGTGCCAGCAGCCAGCGGGGGCCCTACAATGAGCAGTTCTTC.